One sample yielded the 20 T cell receptor beta chains listed below, sequenced in a study of T cell responses to AZD1222 COVID-19 vaccine (dated by TCRdb to about 2021). Libraries were prepared through the immunoSEQ multiplex PCR assay. Not all clones reach the TCRdb copy of this immuneACCESS table, which keeps in-frame sequences only. Checked studies attribute under half of the gap to unresolved V genes and leave the rest unexplained. This sample is represented by about 140,000 clones; approximately 89% of them were singletons. Roughly 4.7% of the sample rests with the top ten. This specimen's time point label, interpreted: baseline before first vaccination. The specimen comprised peripheral blood, sampled on day 0 of AZD1222 vaccination. These receptors were taken from an adult in good health.

The CDR3 DNA follows: TGTGCCAGCAGCGTAGGGACAGGGAGTCAGCCCCAGCATTTT. Translating gives CASSVGTGSQPQHF. This chain uses TRBV9 with TRBJ1-5; 8 bases align to TRBD1. Losses at the gene ends were 0 bases for V and 6 bases for J; bases not matched to a gene: 2. Germline values: CDR1 SGDLS, CDR2 YYNGEE. The length of the CDR3 is 14 residues.

The chain joins TRBV9 to TRBJ2-1; D tentatively fits TRBD1 or TRBD2 (6 bases each). Per the germline V gene, CDR1 is SGDLS and CDR2 is YYNGEE. The CDR3 spans 16 residues. V lost 0 bases to trimming and J lost 1 base, with 11 bases between them. The CDR3 region is CASSVDQGRSYNEQFF. The CDR3 DNA follows: TGTGCCAGCAGCGTAGATCAGGGGAGGTCCTACAATGAGCAGTTCTTC.

This chain uses TRBV5-1 with TRBJ1-4, with TRBD1 matching 12 bases. V was pared by 3 bases and J by 8 bases, with 5 bases of the junction left unmatched. Germline V gives CDR1 SGHRS, CDR2 YFSETQ. CDR3 length: 15 amino acids. The CDR3 reads CASSYGTGGREKLFF. CDR3 DNA: TGCGCCAGCAGCTACGGGACAGGGGGCCGGGAAAAACTGTTTTTT.

V usage is TRBV6-5 and J usage is TRBJ1-1; 7 bases map to TRBD1. The V and J ends lost 6 bases and 3 bases, in that order; junction bases with no gene match: 4. Germline V gives CDR1 MNHEY, CDR2 SVGAGI. The CDR3 length is 13 residues. The CDR3: CASRDDRDTEAFF. CDR3 DNA sequence: TGTGCCAGCAGAGACGACAGGGACACTGAAGCTTTCTTT.

This clone was picked up one time. The chain recombines TRBV19 with TRBJ2-1, with 7 bases aligning to TRBD2. The V gene's germline CDR1 is LNHDA and CDR2 SQIVND (reference sequence). The CDR3 runs to 14 residues. After removal of 6 bases from V and 3 bases from J, the junction contained 5 bases not matched to a gene. The chain's CDR3 is CASRVQRDYNEQFF. The CDR3, as DNA: TGTGCCAGTAGAGTCCAGCGGGACTACAATGAGCAGTTCTTC.

This chain joins TRBV4-1 and TRBJ2-7; 8 bases fit TRBD2. V trimming: 0 bases; J trimming: 2 bases; junction bases outside the gene matches: 6. The CDR3 is made up of 16 amino acids. Germline V gene sequence: CDR1 MGHRA, CDR2 YSYEKL. The CDR3 sequence: CASSQEPGLVPYEQYF. The CDR3, as DNA: TGCGCCAGCAGCCAAGAGCCGGGACTAGTTCCCTACGAGCAGTACTTC.

The chain links TRBV28 to TRBJ2-7, with TRBD2 matching 10 bases. Germline CDR1 and CDR2: MDHEN and SYDVKM. Losses at the gene ends were 6 bases for V and 1 base for J; bases not matched to a gene: 6. CDR3 length: 15 residues. CDR3 nucleotide sequence: TGTGCCAGCAGCCCTAGCGGGAGTAGGTCCTACGAGCAGTACTTC. It encodes CASSPSGSRSYEQYF. The variable domain in full, with the rest retrieved from reference TRBV28 and TRBJ2-7, is DVKVTQSSRYLVKRTGEKVFLECVQDMDHENMFWYRQDPGLGLRLIYFSYDVKMKEKGDIPEGYSVSREKKERFSLILESASTNQTSMYLCASSPSGSRSYEQYFGPGTRLTVT.

The chain carries TRBV19 and TRBJ1-2; the D is unclear. This CDR3 has 14 residues. Germline V CDR1 and CDR2: LNHDA, SQIVND (reference sequence). V lost 4 bases and J lost 4, with 13 bases in between. The CDR3 bases are TGTGCCAGTAGTACTTCATACAGCTCCTATGGCTACACCTTC. It is translated as CASSTSYSSYGYTF.

The V and J genes are TRBV6-6 and TRBJ1-5; 7 bases map to TRBD1. V shed 6 bases, J shed 5 bases, and the junction held 4 bases outside the gene matches. The CDR3 consists of 13 residues. Looked up from germline, CDR1 is MNHNY and CDR2 is SVGAGI (reference sequence). CDR3 loop: CASRGTDYQPQHF. The CDR3 DNA follows: TGTGCCAGCAGGGGGACAGATTATCAGCCCCAGCATTTT.

The chain employs TRBV19 and TRBJ1-1; no clear D. V dropped 4 bases and J dropped 7 bases, with 13 bases sitting between them. The CDR3 length is 13 residues. Germline CDR1 and CDR2: LNHDA and SQIVND (reference sequence). The CDR3 bases are TGTGCCAGTAGTAAGAACGGGAACTTTGAAGCTTTCTTT. It translates to CASSKNGNFEAFF. Complete variable domain (other parts from reference TRBV19 and TRBJ1-1): DGGITQSPKYLFRKEGQNVTLSCEQNLNHDAMYWYRQDPGQGLRLIYYSQIVNDFQKGDIAEGYSVSREKKESFPLTVTSAQKNPTAFYLCASSKNGNFEAFFGQGTRLTVV.

This clone was recorded only once. Other DNA sequences in this specimen translate into the identical CDR3. The chain recombines TRBV4-1 with TRBJ1-5; the D is unclear. Trimming took off 0 bases at V and 4 bases at J, with 7 bases between the two ends. CDR3 size: 14 residues. CDR1 and CDR2 (germline): MGHRA, YSYEKL. The CDR3 coding sequence is TGCGCCAGCAGCCAAGAACGAGGAAATCAGCCCCAGCATTTT. Translation: CASSQERGNQPQHF.

V gene TRBV6-6 combines with J gene TRBJ2-7, with D unresolved. The CDR3 has 12 residues. Looked up from germline, CDR1 is MNHNY and CDR2 is SVGAGI (reference sequence). Trimming pared 5 bases from V and 3 bases from J, leaving 8 bases between. This CDR3 reads CASSLGNYEQYF. The CDR3 DNA sequence: TGTGCCAGCAGTCTAGGCAACTACGAGCAGTACTTC.

The chain has TRBV29-1 and TRBJ2-5, with D perhaps TRBD1 or TRBD2 (7 bases each). With 0 bases removed from V and 1 base from J, the gap between germline ends came to 18 bases. The CDR3 length is 17 residues. Germline loops: CDR1 SQVTM, CDR2 ANQGSEA. The CDR3 bases are TGCAGCGTTGAAGACCCCATTCAGGGGGGGGTCCAAGAGACCCAGTACTTC. This sequence encodes CSVEDPIQGGVQETQYF.

The rearrangement links TRBV21-1 to TRBJ1-6; TRBD1, as called in the table, went unchecked against the DNA. TRBV21-1 is listed as a pseudogene. CDR3 length: 15 amino acids. CDR3 coding DNA: TGTGCCAGCAGTAAAAAACACAGGGCGTCGGCACCCCTCCACTTT. Encoded protein: CASSKKHRASAPLHF.

This clone came up once. The genes are TRBV28 and TRBJ2-1, with 13 bases matching TRBD2. Per the germline V gene, CDR1 is MDHEN and CDR2 is SYDVKM. Germline trimming cut 5 bases from V and 6 bases from J; bases unmatched to any gene: 7. The CDR3 has 16 amino acids. CDR3: CASSPSTSGRGNEQFF. The CDR3 DNA reads as TGTGCCAGCAGTCCTTCTACTAGCGGGAGGGGCAATGAGCAGTTCTTC.

This chain uses TRBV18 with TRBJ1-6; D gene unclear. The CDR3 is made up of 15 amino acids. Trimming took off 3 bases at V and 7 bases at J, with 13 bases between the two ends. The V gene's germline CDR1 is KGHSH and CDR2 LQKENI. This CDR3 reads CASSPQPSNNSPLHF. The CDR3 nucleotides read TGTGCCAGCTCACCTCAACCCTCCAACAATTCACCCCTCCACTTT.

The V and J genes are TRBV27 and TRBJ1-5; D remains ambiguous. The CDR3 runs 14 residues. CDR1 is MNHEY, CDR2 SMNVEV, per germline (reference sequence). The V end was cut by 9 bases, the J end by 4 bases, with 16 bases between. CDR3 coding DNA: TGTGCCAGTCGTACGCTGGTTGGGAATCAGCCCCAGCATTTT. It is translated as CASRTLVGNQPQHF.

The count of this clone is one. In nucleotides, the CDR3 is TGTGCCAGTAGTCCGACAGTGCCTGGGTTTAATAATCAGCCCCAGCATTTT. Translation gives CASSPTVPGFNNQPQHF. This chain uses TRBV19 with TRBJ1-5, with D tentatively TRBD1 (5 bases). The CDR3 has 17 residues. CDR1 is LNHDA and CDR2 is SQIVND in the germline V gene (reference sequence). V was shortened by 5 bases and J by 4 bases, with 21 bases between the two germline ends.

This chain uses TRBV6-8 with TRBJ2-1; D is unresolved. CDR1 and CDR2 (germline): MNHGY, SAAAGT. The CDR3 is made up of 13 amino acids. The V end was cut by 5 bases, the J end by 9 bases, with 14 bases between. The CDR3 region is CASSRYKECEQFF. As DNA, the CDR3 is TGTGCCAGCAGTCGATACAAAGAGTGTGAGCAGTTCTTC.

The gene calls are TRBV29-1 and TRBJ1-2, with 10 bases fitting TRBD1. Germline V gene sequence: CDR1 SQVTM, CDR2 ANQGSEA. V lost 6 bases, J lost 4 bases, and 8 bases stayed unmatched. There are 14 residues in the CDR3. The chain's CDR3 is CSVSTGDRGYGYTF. The CDR3 DNA sequence: TGCAGCGTCTCCACCGGGGACAGGGGCTATGGCTACACCTTC.